Sequencing of this T cell receptor (beta chain) was carried out in a study of cytomegalovirus exposure and HLA in healthy donors. Remarks on this clone: Its antigen is not identified.

The study's findings and limits: In a later analysis, TCR beta V- and J-gene trimming showed a link to a missense DCLRE1C variant. Sequencing depth roughly uniform across donors was assumed in presence/absence analyses. A highly shared variant cluster was judged a likely technical artifact.

A multiplex PCR was run with 60 Vbeta primers and 13 Jbeta primers. The data were produced by immunoSEQ multiplex PCR, yet TCRdb's version contains in-frame clones alone and is incomplete. The sample table includes around 80,000 clones. After removal of 1 base from V and 5 bases from J, the junction contained 16 bases not matched to a gene. The CDR3 contains 19 residues. Germline CDR1 and CDR2: SGHRS and YFSETQ. The chain is built from TRBV5-1 and TRBJ2-1; 9 bases align to TRBD2. The sample taken for sequencing was PBMCs. The sequence was collected from a man aged 35-49 years in good health and CMV-seronegative. The CDR3 DNA reads as TGCGCCAGCAGCTTGATTCCGGGGTCCTCGACTAGCGGAGACAATGAGCAGTTCTTC. This codes for CASSLIPGSSTSGDNEQFF.